The 6 T cell receptor beta chains in this list originate from one sample, sequenced in a study of cytomegalovirus exposure and HLA in healthy donors. PCR primers comprised 60 Vbeta and 13 Jbeta primers. TCRdb's copy holds only in-frame clones and misses some; the assay was immunoSEQ multiplex PCR. The sample lists around 100,000 clones, approximately 60% seen once, with roughly 2% in the top ten. Sequenced sample: PBMCs. All receptors derive from a woman in her thirties in good health and CMV-seronegative.

V and J are TRBV9 and TRBJ1-1; D unresolved. Germline CDR1 and CDR2: SGDLS and YYNGEE. Trimming shortened V by 0 bases and J by 6 bases, and 9 bases separated the two germline ends. The CDR3 length is 13 residues. The CDR3 protein is CASSVEAGPEAFF. DNA for the CDR3: TGTGCCAGCAGCGTAGAAGCGGGCCCTGAAGCTTTCTTT.

This rearrangement joins TRBV6-4 to TRBJ2-2; no definite D call. V was trimmed by 5 bases and J by 5 bases, leaving 12 bases between them. Germline V gene data show CDR1 as MRHNA and CDR2 as SNTAGT. CDR3 size: 14 residues. The CDR3 DNA reads as TGTGCCAGCAGTTCCGAATTGAGAACCGGGGAGCTGTTTTTT. Residues: CASSSELRTGELFF.

This clone was observed a handful of times. The chain couples TRBV6-4 to TRBJ2-1, with D maybe TRBD2 (5 bases). Germline V lookup: CDR1 MRHNA, CDR2 SNTAGT. V was trimmed by 6 bases and J by 5 bases, leaving 23 bases between them. The CDR3 is 17 amino acids. The CDR3 protein is CASSPHESGSEHNEQFF. The CDR3 nucleotides read TGTGCCAGCAGCCCCCACGAATCGGGGAGTGAGCACAATGAGCAGTTCTTC.

This sequence joins TRBV7-9 and TRBJ2-1, with D maybe TRBD1 (5 bases). V shed 4 bases and J shed 2 bases, with 15 bases lying between them. Germline V CDR1 and CDR2: SEHNR, FQNEAQ (reference sequence). This CDR3 is 16 amino acids long. CDR3: CASSSPGIGTYNEQFF. CDR3 sequence (DNA): TGTGCCAGCAGCTCCCCAGGGATAGGGACCTACAATGAGCAGTTCTTC.

The J gene is TRBJ2-7, the V gene TRBV5-4, with D possibly matching TRBD2 (5 bases). Deletions cut 2 bases from V and 2 bases from J, with 14 bases between. The CDR3 runs 15 residues. CDR1 and CDR2 from the germline V gene are SGHNT and YYREEE (reference sequence). CDR3 sequence: CASSLGGQSPYEQYF. The CDR3, as DNA: TGTGCCAGCAGCTTAGGCGGGCAGTCCCCCTACGAGCAGTACTTC.

Here the CDR3 DNA reads TGTGCCAGCAGCGTAGGGATTTTAAAACAGGGGCGCAACACTGAAGCTTTCTTT. Protein: CASSVGILKQGRNTEAFF. This chain connects TRBV9 to TRBJ1-1; 7 positions agree with TRBD1. Germline CDR1 SGDLS, CDR2 YYNGEE. J lost 2 bases, V lost 0 bases, and 13 bases had no gene match. CDR3 length: 18 amino acids.